The rows below give T cell receptor beta chains drawn from one sample of a study of blood T cell repertoires in COVID-19. Assay used: immunoSEQ multiplex PCR; TCRdb lists only in-frame clones, some missing. The sample holds under 90,000 clones, about 83% seen once. Sequencing was carried out using peripheral blood. The receptor set was obtained from a man between 60 and 75 years old with acute or convalescent COVID-19. Each CDR3 is given with its conserved first and last residue. The order of the fields is D gene, V gene, J gene, clone size, CDR3 DNA, CDR3 protein. A D gene is named only where the DNA matches it firmly. The listing skips clone size in some rows; elsewhere it reads once, few, many or a size class.

D: TRBD1; V: TRBV11-2; J: TRBJ2-6; size: NA; DNA: TGTGCCAGCAGCTTAAAAATGACAGGGTCTGGGGCCAACGTCCTGACTTTC; CDR3: CASSLKMTGSGANVLTF
D: NA; V: TRBV30; J: TRBJ1-3; size: NA; DNA: TGTGCCTGGTCGGGGTCATCTGGAAACACCATATATTTT; CDR3: CAWSGSSGNTIYF
D: NA; V: TRBV4-3; J: TRBJ2-5; size: NA; DNA: TGCGCCAGCAGCCCGGGGTGGGGCCAAGAGACCCAGTACTTC; CDR3: CASSPGWGQETQYF
D: NA; V: TRBV5-4; J: TRBJ1-1; size: NA; DNA: TGTGCCAGCAGCTTGGAGTCCTCTGGGCTCACTGAAGCTTTCTTT; CDR3: CASSLESSGLTEAFF
D: TRBD1; V: TRBV30; J: TRBJ1-2; size: few; DNA: TGTGCCTGGGGCGGGGGCGACAGGGGGCCCATCGGCTATGGCTACACCTTC; CDR3: CAWGGGDRGPIGYGYTF
D: TRBD2; V: TRBV30; J: TRBJ2-3; size: NA; DNA: TGTGCCTGGACTAGCGGGGGGGCAGGTACAGATACGCAGTATTTT; CDR3: CAWTSGGAGTDTQYF
D: NA; V: TRBV4-1; J: TRBJ1-1; size: NA; DNA: TGCGCCAGCAGCCAAGGGACATCGAACACTGAAGCTTTCTTT; CDR3: CASSQGTSNTEAFF
D: NA; V: TRBV3-1/TRBV3-2; J: TRBJ2-7; size: NA; DNA: TGTGCCAGCAGCCAGAGCGGTCCGAGCTCCTACGAGCAGTACTTC; CDR3: CASSQSGPSSYEQYF
D: NA; V: TRBV2; J: TRBJ1-2; size: NA; DNA: TGTGCCACCGGACAAAGGACTGGCTACACCTTC; CDR3: CATGQRTGYTF
D: TRBD2; V: TRBV5-1; J: TRBJ2-3; size: NA; DNA: TGCGCCAGCAGCGTGACCGGGACTAGCTTCATTCGGGATACGCAGTATTTT; CDR3: CASSVTGTSFIRDTQYF
D: TRBD1; V: TRBV12-5; J: TRBJ2-5; size: NA; DNA: TGTGCTAGTGATGACGGACAGGGAATGCAAGAGACCCAGTACTTC; CDR3: CASDDGQGMQETQYF
D: TRBD1; V: TRBV5-8; J: TRBJ2-2; size: NA; DNA: TGTGCCAGCAGCATAGGGACAGGGACCACCGGGGAGCTGTTTTTT; CDR3: CASSIGTGTTGELFF
D: TRBD1; V: TRBV30; J: TRBJ1-3; size: few; DNA: TGTGCCTGGAGTGACCCGCCGACAGGGGCCCCTGGAAACACCATATATTTT; CDR3: CAWSDPPTGAPGNTIYF
D: NA; V: TRBV30; J: TRBJ1-3; size: NA; DNA: TGTGCCTGGAGACAGGAGGGAAACACCATATATTTT; CDR3: CAWRQEGNTIYF
D: NA; V: TRBV19; J: TRBJ2-2; size: few; DNA: TGTGCCAGTAAAAACAGGGTGGACACCGGGGAGCTGTTTTTT; CDR3: CASKNRVDTGELFF
D: NA; V: TRBV6-1; J: TRBJ2-4; size: NA; DNA: TGTGCCAGCAGTGAGTCGGGAAGGGTTCAACAAAACATTCAGTACTTC; CDR3: CASSESGRVQQNIQYF
D: NA; V: TRBV9; J: TRBJ1-2; size: NA; DNA: TGTGCCAGCAGCCCCAGGGAGGGTAGTGGCTATGGCTACACCTTC; CDR3: CASSPREGSGYGYTF